The T cell receptor (beta chain) under discussion was sequenced for a study of cytomegalovirus exposure and HLA in healthy donors. Per the germline V gene, CDR1 is ENHRY and CDR2 is SYGVKD. This CDR3 comprises 16 residues. The germline V and J ends were trimmed by 5 bases and 0 bases, with 14 bases remaining between them. The study ran its PCR with 60 Vbeta and 13 Jbeta primers. TCRdb's copy holds only in-frame clones and misses some; the assay was immunoSEQ multiplex PCR. The sample has 100,000 to 150,000 clones; roughly 66% are singletons. The chain joins TRBV10-3 to TRBJ1-3; maybe TRBD1 (5 bases). This sequence was found in a man aged 18 to 29 in good health and CMV-seronegative. Sequencing was done on a sample of PBMCs. The DNA of the CDR3 is TGTGCCATCAGTTGGCACAGGATTCTCTCTGGAAACACCATATATTTT. This gives the protein CAISWHRILSGNTIYF.